The clone carrying this TCR beta chain was found once. The V gene's germline CDR1 is SGHRS and CDR2 YFSETQ. CDR3 length equals 15 residues. Trimming left V 1 base short and J 4 bases short, with 11 bases between. TCRdb keeps only in-frame clones here, not all; method: immunoSEQ multiplex PCR. The sample records roughly 16,000 clones, around 90% being singletons. The data derive from a study of T cell repertoires in ileal Crohn's disease. Time point: inflamed ileum from the surgical specimen. The rearrangement joins TRBV5-1 to TRBJ1-4; no firm D call. This clonotype was sampled from an adult with Crohn's disease. The specimen sequenced was ileal tissue. This CDR3 is CASSLSLGNNEKLFF. The CDR3 DNA reads TGCGCCAGCAGCTTGTCGTTGGGGAATAATGAAAAACTGTTTTTT. Complete variable domain (other parts from reference TRBV5-1 and TRBJ1-4): KAGVTQTPRYLIKTRGQQVTLSCSPISGHRSVSWYQQTPGQGLQFLFEYFSETQRNKGNFPGRFSGRQFSNSRSEMNVSTLELGDSALYLCASSLSLGNNEKLFFGSGTQLSVL.